These 13 T cell receptor beta chains originate from one sample sequenced in a study of beta chain features in type 1 diabetes (dated by TCRdb to 2017 to 2018). Library generation was performed with the immunoSEQ multiplex PCR assay. The entire amount of isolated RNA was reverse transcribed using the High Capacity cDNA Reverse Transcription Kit, so the sequenced TCRB transcripts were expressed ones. TCRdb limited this immuneACCESS table to in-frame rearrangements with V and J called. A share of clones is missing; checked studies link under half to unresolved V genes, and the rest is unexplained. For this sample there are 140,000 to 150,000 clones; under 60% appear just once. Of the sample, 0.35% to 0.45% is held by the ten largest clones. The sequencing input was Tregs from blood. The sample's cell subset or site label, decoded: regulatory CD4+ T cells. Receptors were obtained from a man aged 18 to 30 in good health.

The chain links TRBV9 to TRBJ2-2, with a tentative D call TRBD1 (6 bases). The CDR3 totals 17 residues. Germline V gene data show CDR1 as SGDLS and CDR2 as YYNGEE. The V end was cut by 3 bases, the J end by 0 bases, with 15 bases between. CDR3 loop: CASSALGAGANTGELFF. The CDR3 bases are TGTGCCAGCAGCGCCCTGGGGGCAGGGGCGAACACCGGGGAGCTGTTTTTT.

This clone was observed a handful of times. The J gene is TRBJ2-2, the V gene TRBV6-5; D gene unclear. There are 15 residues in the CDR3. From germline, CDR1 is MNHEY and CDR2 SVGAGI. V gave up 4 bases and J gave up 3 bases, with 12 bases separating them. CDR3 sequence (DNA): TGTGCCAGCAGTTTGGGCAGGTTTGACACCGGGGAGCTGTTTTTT. Protein product: CASSLGRFDTGELFF.

The chain joins TRBV18 to TRBJ2-1; D call uncertain. With 2 bases removed from V and 3 bases from J, the gap between germline ends came to 8 bases. Germline CDR1 reads KGHSH; CDR2 reads LQKENI. The CDR3 sequence is 14 residues long. CDR3 in amino acids: CASSPVQYYNEQFF. CDR3 DNA: TGTGCCAGCTCACCAGTACAGTACTACAATGAGCAGTTCTTC.

The chain is built from TRBV10-3 and TRBJ1-6; weak D call: TRBD1 (6 bases). Germline V CDR1 and CDR2: ENHRY, SYGVKD. The CDR3 covers 14 residues. Trimming stripped 6 bases from V and 5 bases from J, with 11 bases between. The DNA of the CDR3 is TGTGCCATCAGGAGGGACACCCATAATTCACCCCTCCACTTT. It is translated as CAIRRDTHNSPLHF.

V usage is TRBV28 and J usage is TRBJ1-1; D is unresolved. CDR3 length: 14 residues. Trimming stripped 4 bases from V and 7 bases from J, with 16 bases between. Germline assignment: CDR1 MDHEN and CDR2 SYDVKM. CDR3 nucleotide sequence: TGTGCCAGCAGTTCTATAGGACGGGCGGGTGAAGCTTTCTTT. It is translated as CASSSIGRAGEAFF.

This clone was picked up a small number of times. The chain employs TRBV5-1 and TRBJ2-7; 9 nucleotides align to TRBD2. Near its end, the DNA agrees better with TRBJ2-5, so the J call may be wrong. Germline CDR1 and CDR2: SGHRS and YFSETQ. This CDR3 region has 15 residues. The CDR3 reads CASSLVLAGQETQYF. CDR3 DNA sequence: TGCGCCAGCAGCTTGGTCCTAGCGGGACAAGAGACCCAGTACTTC.

There are a few counts of this clone. The V call is TRBV5-1, the J call TRBJ2-1, with TRBD2 as a possible D gene (5 bases). The CDR3 spans 17 residues. The germline V gene encodes CDR1 SGHRS and CDR2 YFSETQ. V lost 4 bases and J 2 bases, leaving 19 bases between the germline ends. CDR3 loop: CASSIDLASRTYNEQFF. The CDR3 nucleotides read TGCGCCAGCAGCATTGATTTAGCGAGTAGAACCTACAATGAGCAGTTCTTC.

This sequence joins TRBV4-3 and TRBJ2-7; TRBD1 agrees at 8 bases. The CDR3 sequence is 15 residues long. J gave up 2 bases and V 1 base, and 4 bases lay outside the gene matches. Per the germline V gene, CDR1 is LGHNA and CDR2 is YSLEER. The CDR3 loop is CASSQGDRFTYEQYF. Written as DNA, the CDR3 is TGCGCCAGCAGCCAAGGGGACAGGTTTACCTACGAGCAGTACTTC.

This chain joins TRBV28 and TRBJ2-7; a possible D gene is TRBD1 (5 bases). V lost 5 bases and J lost 2, with 10 bases in between. CDR3 length equals 13 residues. The germline CDR1 and CDR2 sequences are MDHEN and SYDVKM. Written as DNA, the CDR3 is TGTGCCAGCAGTGGACACCCTACCTACGAGCAGTACTTC. Translated: CASSGHPTYEQYF.

This chain links TRBV5-6 with TRBJ1-6; D unresolved. The germline V gene has CDR1 SGHDT and CDR2 YYEEEE. This CDR3 spans 17 amino acids. With 0 bases removed from V and 7 bases from J, the gap between germline ends came to 17 bases. Written as DNA, the CDR3 is TGTGCCAGCAGCTTGGGGCAGGCCGCTCTCTCCAATTCACCCCTCCACTTT. Translating it yields CASSLGQAALSNSPLHF.

The chain is built from TRBV5-4 and TRBJ1-6, with D perhaps matching TRBD1 (6 bases). CDR1 is SGHNT, CDR2 YYREEE, per germline (reference sequence). V shed 4 bases and J shed 9 bases, with 17 bases lying between them. The CDR3 has 15 residues. The CDR3 region has the DNA TGTGCCAGCAGCCAAGAAGGGAGGGGGACTTCACCCCTCCACTTT. It translates to CASSQEGRGTSPLHF.

The CDR3 here is CASAGQTYEQYF. The CDR3 region has the DNA TGTGCCAGCGCGGGACAGACCTACGAGCAGTACTTC. V and J are TRBV18 and TRBJ2-7; a weak D match, TRBD1 (7 bases). The CDR3 is made up of 12 amino acids. Trimming took 8 bases from V and 2 from J, leaving 10 bases between them. CDR1 and CDR2 from the germline V gene are KGHSH and LQKENI. Full variable domain (remainder filled in from reference TRBV18 and TRBJ2-7): NAGVMQNPRHLVRRRGQEARLRCSPMKGHSHVYWYRQLPEEGLKFMVYLQKENIIDESGMPKERFSAEFPKEGPSILRIQQVVRGDSAAYFCASAGQTYEQYFGPGTRLTVT.

In its sample, this clone was seen a few times. Other DNA sequences in this sample translate to the same CDR3. The chain combines TRBV5-1 with TRBJ2-3; TRBD2 matches 15 bases. V lost 3 bases to trimming and J lost 3 bases; unmatched junction nucleotides: 2. Germline CDR1 SGHRS, CDR2 YFSETQ. CDR3 size: 16 residues. The DNA for the CDR3 is TGCGCCAGCAGCTGGACTAGCGGGAGGGGTACAGATACGCAGTATTTT. Translation gives CASSWTSGRGTDTQYF.